This T cell receptor (beta chain) came from a study of regulatory T cells in long-lasting Graves disease. General observations from the study: Sharing of public clonotypes was greater in persistent patients (around 2,500) than in new patients (roughly 880).

According to the study, TCR beta libraries were built with iRepertoire HTBI primers and CDR3-region Arm-PCR. TCRdb passed the multiplex PCR reads through MiXCR, listing each CDR3 protein once. This table holds under 700,000 distinct CDR3 sequences, 15% to 20% found once. This clonotype was found a few times. What it recognizes is unknown. Time point here: newly diagnosed GD, antithyroid drugs for less than 3 months. Extracted PBMC RNA gave rise to the TCR library. Germline CDR1 reads SEHNR; CDR2 reads FQNEAQ (reference sequence). The CDR3 loop spans 15 amino acids. Trimming left V 5 bases short and J 0 bases short, with 14 bases between. These data were also reused for a study on T cells in Graves' hyperthyroidism and ophthalmopathy. This second report adds: Criteria for exclusion of patients were uncontrolled infection, other autoimmune disease, pregnancy or lactation.

The chain employs TRBV7-9 and TRBJ2-7; D is possibly TRBD1 or TRBD2 (5 bases each). The sample here was peripheral blood mononuclear cells (PBMCs), taken at new diagnosis, from a patient treated with antithyroid drugs. This sequence originates from a woman aged 35-65 years with Graves disease. The CDR3 loop is CASSESGGFSYEQYF. CDR3 in DNA: TGTGCCAGCAGCGAAAGTGGGGGTTTCTCCTACGAGCAGTACTTC. The variable domain in full, with the rest retrieved from reference TRBV7-9 and TRBJ2-7, is DTGVSQNPRHKITKRGQNVTFRCDPISEHNRLYWYRQTLGQGPEFLTYFQNEAQLEKSRLLSDRFSAERPKGSFSTLEIQRTEQGDSAMYLCASSESGGFSYEQYFGPGTRLTVT.